This TCR beta chain was profiled in a study of shared clonotypes between healthy human individuals. This CDR3 has 13 residues. V dropped 7 bases and J dropped 2 bases, with 12 bases sitting between them. Germline V gives CDR1 MNHEY, CDR2 SMNVEV (reference sequence). Positively selected for CCR7, the CD45RO-negative cells used as naive CD8 cells excluded terminally differentiated effector memory CD45RA+ cells. Adult donors, all healthy and HIV-negative, had no recent acute infections or vaccinations. About this clone itself: Its target is unknown.

About 30,000 T cell genomes, or roughly 180 ng DNA, went into the sorted-subset replicate PCRs. Profiled with immunoSEQ multiplex PCR; TCRdb holds only in-frame clones, not every one. The sample holds approximately 1.9 million clones; around 93% are singletons and the top ten take roughly 1.7%. Study-wide points: Investigators collected only blood, and repertoires in tissues likely differ.

This sequence joins TRBV27 and TRBJ2-7, with D hard to call. This clonotype was obtained from a man aged 18 to 29 in good health. Some clones in this sample may be carry-over from other donors' samples. The sequencing sample was made of naive CD8+ T cells from PBMCs. CDR3: CASTLNYAYEQYF. The CDR3 nucleotides read TGTGCCAGCACCCTGAATTACGCCTACGAGCAGTACTTC.